The entry that follows covers one T cell receptor beta chain sequence. This record belongs to a study of blood T cell repertoires in COVID-19. Background on the study: There were acute and convalescent COVID-19 samples, and they came from the United States, Italy and Spain. PBMCs, B-cell-depleted T cells, or T cells provided the cDNA or gDNA that made up the material.

CDR1 MNHEY and CDR2 SVGEGT come from the germline V gene. V shed 6 bases, J shed 1 base, and the junction held 4 bases outside the gene matches. This CDR3 region has 14 residues. Source study methods: Amplification from reference gene primers served as the basis for estimated nucleated cell counts. Sequencing used immunoSEQ multiplex PCR; TCRdb keeps in-frame clones, though not all of them. The V and J calls and clone size come from that table; D and trimming were worked out from the DNA. The data hold 160,000 or so clones, with around four fifths observed a single time. This TCR was sampled from a man in his sixties or seventies with active or convalescent COVID-19. The rearrangement joins TRBV6-2 or TRBV6-3 to TRBJ1-1; 8 bases map to TRBD1. Sequenced sample: peripheral blood. CDR3 DNA sequence: TGTGCCAGCAGCCTTGGACAGGGGAACACTGAAGCTTTCTTT. It is translated as CASSLGQGNTEAFF.